Listed below are T cell receptor beta chains from one sample, sequenced in a study of PD-1 blockade in mismatch repair-deficient tumors. The data were produced by immunoSEQ multiplex PCR, yet TCRdb's version contains in-frame clones alone and is incomplete. This sample has 35,000 or so clones, with roughly 84% found just once. The sample consisted of peripheral blood, taken less than 95 weeks after starting pembrolizumab. These receptors all come from an adult with mismatch repair-deficient cancer. Both conserved end residues are part of each CDR3. A D gene is named only where the DNA matches it firmly. Not every row has a clone size; where given, it reads once, few, many or a size class.

CDR3 length: 16; J gene: TRBJ2-7; D gene: TRBD2; V gene: TRBV6-1; clone size: NA; CDR3 protein: CASSERGTSGHYEQYF; CDR3 DNA: TGTGCCAGCAGTGAGAGGGGGACTAGCGGACACTACGAGCAGTACTTC
CDR3 length: 13; J gene: TRBJ2-7; D gene: NA; V gene: TRBV6-5; clone size: NA; CDR3 protein: CASRGAYSYEQYF; CDR3 DNA: TGTGCCAGCCGGGGGGCCTACTCCTACGAGCAGTACTTC
CDR3 length: 17; J gene: TRBJ2-1; D gene: NA; V gene: TRBV19; clone size: once; CDR3 protein: CASSIDPSRGKNNEQFF; CDR3 DNA: TGTGCCAGTAGTATAGATCCCTCTAGGGGCAAGAACAATGAGCAGTTCTTC
CDR3 length: 15; J gene: TRBJ2-7; D gene: NA; V gene: TRBV6-5; clone size: few; CDR3 protein: CASRRTAESSYEQYF; CDR3 DNA: TGTGCCAGCAGAAGGACAGCCGAGTCCTCCTACGAGCAGTACTTC
CDR3 length: 11; J gene: TRBJ2-5; D gene: NA; V gene: TRBV20-1; clone size: NA; CDR3 protein: CSASHSETQYF; CDR3 DNA: TGCAGTGCCAGCCACTCCGAGACCCAGTACTTC
CDR3 length: 16; J gene: TRBJ2-7; D gene: NA; V gene: TRBV9; clone size: NA; CDR3 protein: CASSPYGAGDSYEQYF; CDR3 DNA: TGTGCCAGCAGCCCTTACGGGGCAGGGGATTCCTACGAGCAGTACTTC
CDR3 length: 14; J gene: TRBJ2-2; D gene: NA; V gene: TRBV2; clone size: NA; CDR3 protein: CASSGQMNTGELFF; CDR3 DNA: TGTGCCAGCAGTGGACAGATGAACACCGGGGAGCTGTTTTTT
CDR3 length: 15; J gene: TRBJ2-1; D gene: TRBD1; V gene: TRBV19; clone size: NA; CDR3 protein: CASSVGTGAYNEQFF; CDR3 DNA: TGTGCCAGTAGCGTGGGGACAGGGGCCTACAATGAGCAGTTCTTC
CDR3 length: 18; J gene: TRBJ2-1; D gene: TRBD1; V gene: TRBV18; clone size: NA; CDR3 protein: CASSPPPRQGPKIGEQFF; CDR3 DNA: TGTGCCAGCTCGCCTCCCCCCCGACAGGGCCCAAAAATCGGTGAGCAGTTCTTC
CDR3 length: 16; J gene: TRBJ1-3; D gene: TRBD1; V gene: TRBV15; clone size: NA; CDR3 protein: CATSKDEGQGGNTIYF; CDR3 DNA: TGTGCCACCAGCAAAGACGAGGGACAGGGAGGAAACACCATATATTTT
CDR3 length: 15; J gene: TRBJ2-1; D gene: TRBD2; V gene: TRBV30; clone size: NA; CDR3 protein: CAWRALAGGVGEQFF; CDR3 DNA: TGTGCCTGGAGAGCACTAGCGGGAGGAGTGGGTGAGCAGTTCTTC
CDR3 length: 13; J gene: TRBJ2-7; D gene: NA; V gene: TRBV30; clone size: NA; CDR3 protein: CAWNGGFLHEQYF; CDR3 DNA: TGTGCCTGGAACGGCGGCTTTCTCCACGAGCAGTACTTC
CDR3 length: 16; J gene: TRBJ2-2; D gene: NA; V gene: TRBV7-3; clone size: once; CDR3 protein: CASSLSTGQNTGELFF; CDR3 DNA: TGTGCCAGCAGCTTATCTACGGGACAGAACACCGGGGAGCTGTTTTTT
CDR3 length: 13; J gene: TRBJ2-1; D gene: NA; V gene: TRBV7-2; clone size: NA; CDR3 protein: CASSLGIYNEQFF; CDR3 DNA: TGTGCCAGCAGCTTAGGGATCTACAATGAGCAGTTCTTC
CDR3 length: 13; J gene: TRBJ2-7; D gene: NA; V gene: TRBV6-5; clone size: NA; CDR3 protein: CASRDVGPYEQYF; CDR3 DNA: TGTGCCAGCAGGGACGTCGGCCCCTACGAGCAGTACTTC
CDR3 length: 14; J gene: TRBJ2-5; D gene: NA; V gene: TRBV7-9; clone size: NA; CDR3 protein: CASSPRTNQETQYF; CDR3 DNA: TGTGCCAGCAGCCCTCGGACTAACCAAGAGACCCAGTACTTC
CDR3 length: 14; J gene: TRBJ2-7; D gene: TRBD2; V gene: TRBV5-5; clone size: NA; CDR3 protein: CASSLGLAVYEQYF; CDR3 DNA: TGTGCCAGCAGCTTGGGTCTAGCGGTCTACGAGCAGTACTTC
CDR3 length: 13; J gene: TRBJ1-3; D gene: NA; V gene: TRBV30; clone size: NA; CDR3 protein: CAWRGLTGNTIYF; CDR3 DNA: TGTGCCTGGAGGGGGTTAACCGGAAACACCATATATTTT
CDR3 length: 15; J gene: TRBJ2-1; D gene: TRBD2; V gene: TRBV9; clone size: NA; CDR3 protein: CASSVLAGANNEQFF; CDR3 DNA: TGTGCCAGCAGCGTACTAGCGGGAGCTAACAATGAGCAGTTCTTC
CDR3 length: 13; J gene: TRBJ1-2; D gene: NA; V gene: TRBV7-8; clone size: NA; CDR3 protein: CASSLDGTYGYTF; CDR3 DNA: TGTGCCAGCAGCTTAGACGGGACCTATGGCTACACCTTC
CDR3 length: 16; J gene: TRBJ2-7; D gene: NA; V gene: TRBV21-1; clone size: NA; CDR3 protein: CASSKNRRSNPYEQYF; CDR3 DNA: TGTGCCAGCAGCAAAAATAGGCGGAGCAACCCATACGAGCAGTACTTC
CDR3 length: 16; J gene: TRBJ2-2; D gene: TRBD1; V gene: TRBV25-1; clone size: NA; CDR3 protein: CASSGGQGANTGELFF; CDR3 DNA: TGTGCCAGCAGTGGGGGACAGGGGGCGAACACCGGGGAGCTGTTTTTT
CDR3 length: 17; J gene: TRBJ1-1; D gene: TRBD1; V gene: TRBV29-1; clone size: NA; CDR3 protein: CSVELNLGGTGNTEAFF; CDR3 DNA: TGCAGCGTTGAACTAAACCTAGGGGGGACAGGAAACACTGAAGCTTTCTTT
CDR3 length: 15; J gene: TRBJ2-7; D gene: TRBD1; V gene: TRBV9; clone size: NA; CDR3 protein: CASSPGTGTIYEQYF; CDR3 DNA: TGTGCCAGCAGCCCCGGGACAGGGACAATCTACGAGCAGTACTTC
CDR3 length: 16; J gene: TRBJ1-1; D gene: TRBD1; V gene: TRBV4-2; clone size: NA; CDR3 protein: CASSLGTGGKNTEAFF; CDR3 DNA: TGTGCCAGCAGCCTAGGGACAGGGGGAAAGAACACTGAAGCTTTCTTT
CDR3 length: 15; J gene: TRBJ2-7; D gene: TRBD2; V gene: TRBV6-1; clone size: NA; CDR3 protein: CASSGQTSGKGEQYF; CDR3 DNA: TGTGCCAGCAGCGGCCAAACTAGCGGTAAAGGGGAGCAGTACTTC
CDR3 length: 15; J gene: TRBJ2-1; D gene: NA; V gene: TRBV4-2; clone size: NA; CDR3 protein: CASSQRIGDYNEQFF; CDR3 DNA: TGTGCCAGCAGCCAGCGGATAGGGGATTACAATGAGCAGTTCTTC
CDR3 length: 14; J gene: TRBJ2-7; D gene: TRBD1; V gene: TRBV5-1; clone size: few; CDR3 protein: CASSLGGTDYEQYF; CDR3 DNA: TGCGCCAGCAGCTTGGGGGGGACAGACTACGAGCAGTACTTC
CDR3 length: 11; J gene: TRBJ2-3; D gene: NA; V gene: TRBV27; clone size: NA; CDR3 protein: CASWSTDTQYF; CDR3 DNA: TGTGCCAGCTGGAGCACAGATACGCAGTATTTT
CDR3 length: 11; J gene: TRBJ1-1; D gene: NA; V gene: TRBV28; clone size: NA; CDR3 protein: CASVVNTEAFF; CDR3 DNA: TGTGCCTCTGTGGTGAACACTGAAGCTTTCTTT
CDR3 length: 16; J gene: TRBJ1-1; D gene: NA; V gene: TRBV4-1; clone size: NA; CDR3 protein: CASSQGQGTGKIEAFF; CDR3 DNA: TGCGCCAGCAGCCAAGGCCAGGGCACGGGAAAGATTGAAGCTTTCTTT
CDR3 length: 16; J gene: TRBJ2-1; D gene: TRBD2; V gene: TRBV5-1; clone size: NA; CDR3 protein: CASGVFGGGPANEQFF; CDR3 DNA: TGCGCCAGCGGGGTGTTTGGGGGAGGGCCAGCCAATGAGCAGTTCTTC
CDR3 length: 15; J gene: TRBJ1-2; D gene: NA; V gene: TRBV6-5; clone size: NA; CDR3 protein: CASSPQGVDNYGYTF; CDR3 DNA: TGTGCCAGCAGTCCACAGGGAGTAGATAACTATGGCTACACCTTC
CDR3 length: 16; J gene: TRBJ1-3; D gene: TRBD1; V gene: TRBV30; clone size: NA; CDR3 protein: CAWGQRQGKAGNTIYF; CDR3 DNA: TGTGCCTGGGGACAAAGACAGGGGAAAGCTGGAAACACCATATATTTT
CDR3 length: 12; J gene: TRBJ2-2; D gene: NA; V gene: TRBV4-3; clone size: NA; CDR3 protein: CASSQPYRELFF; CDR3 DNA: TGCGCCAGCAGCCAACCCTACAGGGAGCTGTTTTTT
CDR3 length: 14; J gene: TRBJ2-1; D gene: TRBD2; V gene: TRBV5-4; clone size: NA; CDR3 protein: CASSLTSGVPEQFF; CDR3 DNA: TGTGCCAGCAGCTTAACTAGCGGGGTTCCTGAGCAGTTCTTC
CDR3 length: 14; J gene: TRBJ2-3; D gene: NA; V gene: TRBV29-1; clone size: NA; CDR3 protein: CSVDSPQGTDTQYF; CDR3 DNA: TGCAGCGTTGATTCCCCCCAGGGCACAGATACGCAGTATTTT
CDR3 length: 15; J gene: TRBJ2-5; D gene: TRBD2; V gene: TRBV5-1; clone size: NA; CDR3 protein: CASSLTASGPETQYF; CDR3 DNA: TGCGCCAGCAGCTTAACGGCTAGCGGGCCGGAGACCCAGTACTTC
CDR3 length: 14; J gene: TRBJ2-7; D gene: TRBD1; V gene: TRBV10-3; clone size: NA; CDR3 protein: CAISGGQGAFEQYF; CDR3 DNA: TGTGCCATCAGTGGAGGACAGGGGGCTTTCGAGCAGTACTTC
CDR3 length: 15; J gene: TRBJ1-4; D gene: TRBD1; V gene: TRBV14; clone size: NA; CDR3 protein: CASSQADRGTEKLFF; CDR3 DNA: TGTGCCAGCAGCCAAGCCGACAGGGGTACCGAAAAACTGTTTTTT
CDR3 length: 15; J gene: TRBJ2-2; D gene: NA; V gene: TRBV2; clone size: NA; CDR3 protein: CASSGVAARNGELFF; CDR3 DNA: TGTGCCAGCAGTGGGGTCGCGGCTCGGAACGGGGAGCTGTTTTTT
CDR3 length: 13; J gene: TRBJ1-5; D gene: NA; V gene: TRBV10-3; clone size: few; CDR3 protein: CAISESQGEPQHF; CDR3 DNA: TGTGCCATCAGTGAGTCGCAGGGAGAGCCCCAGCATTTT
CDR3 length: 15; J gene: TRBJ1-1; D gene: NA; V gene: TRBV6-1; clone size: NA; CDR3 protein: CASSELAGGGTEAFF; CDR3 DNA: TGTGCCAGCAGTGAATTGGCAGGAGGGGGGACTGAAGCTTTCTTT
CDR3 length: 14; J gene: TRBJ2-7; D gene: NA; V gene: TRBV7-3; clone size: NA; CDR3 protein: CASSPRQGQYEQYF; CDR3 DNA: TGTGCCAGCAGCCCCCGCCAGGGACAATACGAGCAGTACTTC
CDR3 length: 12; J gene: TRBJ1-2; D gene: NA; V gene: TRBV2; clone size: few; CDR3 protein: CASRTAIYGYTF; CDR3 DNA: TGTGCCAGCAGGACAGCTATCTATGGCTACACCTTC
CDR3 length: 13; J gene: TRBJ1-5; D gene: NA; V gene: TRBV6-5; clone size: NA; CDR3 protein: CASSRGSAQPQHF; CDR3 DNA: TGTGCCAGCAGTAGAGGTTCTGCTCAGCCCCAGCATTTT
CDR3 length: 14; J gene: TRBJ2-2; D gene: NA; V gene: TRBV7-6; clone size: NA; CDR3 protein: CASSPREGTGELFF; CDR3 DNA: TGTGCCAGCAGCCCTAGGGAAGGTACCGGGGAGCTGTTTTTT
CDR3 length: 15; J gene: TRBJ2-1; D gene: TRBD2; V gene: TRBV18; clone size: NA; CDR3 protein: CASSRRLGLAAEQFF; CDR3 DNA: TGTGCCAGCTCACGACGGCTAGGACTAGCGGCAGAGCAGTTCTTC